These 3 T cell receptor beta chains originate from one sample sequenced in a study of regulatory T cells in long-lasting Graves disease. Stated time point: persistent/refractory GD, antithyroid drugs over 5 years with positive TRAb. The authors made the TCR library using RNA they extracted from PBMCs. iRepertoire HTBI primers and Arm-PCR of CDR3 regions built TCR beta libraries. TCRdb recomputed calls from the multiplex PCR reads with MiXCR, one row per CDR3 protein. The sample lists 450,000 or so distinct CDR3 sequences, roughly 20% occurring once. This specimen was peripheral blood mononuclear cells (PBMCs), taken when the disease was refractory, from a patient treated with antithyroid drugs. All receptors derive from a female donor with Graves disease.

This clonotype was detected a few times. The chain is built from TRBV7-6 and TRBJ1-1; D perhaps matches TRBD1 (5 bases). V lost 5 bases to trimming and J lost 3 bases, with 19 bases between them. Germline CDR1 and CDR2: SGHVS and FNYEAQ. The CDR3 runs to 16 residues. In nucleotides, the CDR3 is TGTGCCAGCAGCCTCAACATCCCCAGGGATCACACTGAAGCTTTCTTT. Translated: CASSLNIPRDHTEAFF.

This chain links TRBV20-1 with TRBJ2-7, with TRBD2 identical over 7 bases. The CDR3 sequence is 14 residues long. J lost 5 bases, V lost 2 bases, and 9 bases had no gene match. The germline gives CDR1 DFQATT, CDR2 SNEGSKA (reference sequence). CDR3 DNA sequence: TGCAGTGCTAGAAATTGGGGGGGTCTGGACGAGCAGTACTTC. Its protein product is CSARNWGGLDEQYF.

The sample holds a few counts of this clonotype. CDR3 bases: TGCAGTGCTAGAAATCCGGAAGCTGGCTACACCTTC. Translated, it gives CSARNPEAGYTF. This chain uses TRBV20-1 with TRBJ1-2; D not certain. The CDR3 covers 12 residues. V was trimmed by 2 bases and J by 7 bases, leaving 11 bases between them. CDR1 is DFQATT and CDR2 is SNEGSKA in the germline V gene (reference sequence).